This TCR beta chain stems from a study of T cells in Graves' hyperthyroidism and ophthalmopathy. For this clonotype: Its antigen is currently unknown.

Study observations and caveats: The model forecast ophthalmopathy, anticipating it by a median 6.5 months before onset. Most thyroid clonotypes with frequency above 0.001 were detected in blood. Ophthalmopathy could be told apart from stable hyperthyroidism with a 13 V-J model.

The CDR3 runs 15 residues. The V gene's germline CDR1 is MNHNS and CDR2 SASEGT. The V end lost 6 bases, the J end lost 1 base, and 13 bases lay between the germline ends. Amplified TCR beta CDR3 regions came from RNA transcripts. HTBI primers were employed in a first-round RT-PCR of the TCR CDR3. In TCRdb, the multiplex PCR reads were re-called with MiXCR into one record per CDR3 protein. The profile covers approximately 480,000 distinct CDR3 sequences, with around 20% appearing a single time and less than 30% taken by the ten largest. This TCR came from a man aged 18 to 35 with Graves' hyperthyroidism. The rearrangement uses TRBV6-1 and TRBJ1-5; maybe TRBD1 (6 bases). Material for sequencing was blood. This CDR3 reads CASRSGGWSNQPQHF. Written as DNA, the CDR3 is TGTGCCAGCAGAAGTGGGGGCTGGAGCAATCAGCCCCAGCATTTT.